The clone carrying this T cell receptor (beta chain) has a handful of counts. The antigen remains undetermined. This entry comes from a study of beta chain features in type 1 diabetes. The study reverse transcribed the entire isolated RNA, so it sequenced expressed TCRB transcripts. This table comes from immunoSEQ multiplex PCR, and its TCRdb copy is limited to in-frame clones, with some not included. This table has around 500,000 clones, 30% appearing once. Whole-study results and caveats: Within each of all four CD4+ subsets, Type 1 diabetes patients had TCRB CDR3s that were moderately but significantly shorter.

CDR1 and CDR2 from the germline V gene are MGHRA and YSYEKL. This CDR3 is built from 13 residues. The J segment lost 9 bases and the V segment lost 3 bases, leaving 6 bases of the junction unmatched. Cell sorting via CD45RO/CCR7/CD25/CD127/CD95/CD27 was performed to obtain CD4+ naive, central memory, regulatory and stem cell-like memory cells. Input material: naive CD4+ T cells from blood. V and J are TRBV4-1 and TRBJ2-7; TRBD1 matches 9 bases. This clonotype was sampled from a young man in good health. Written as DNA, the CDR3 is TGCGCCAGCAGCCAGGGACAGGGACTGATGCAGTACTTC. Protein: CASSQGQGLMQYF.